These 10 T cell receptor beta chains came from one sample sequenced in a study of identical twins' blood T cells. MiXCR, applied by TCRdb to the 5' RACE reads, yields one record per CDR3 protein. The sample lists fewer than 450,000 distinct CDR3 sequences; roughly 30% were seen once. Sequenced input: PBMCs. Receptors were obtained from a woman aged 18 to 49 in good health.

This clonotype was detected ten times or more. V and J are TRBV6-5 and TRBJ1-5; D is ambiguous. The length of the CDR3 is 13 residues. The ends were cut back, 2 bases at V and 3 bases at J, with 5 bases in the middle. Germline lookup yields CDR1 MNHEY and CDR2 SVGAGI. The CDR3 loop reads CASSYGVNQPQHF. As DNA, the CDR3 is TGTGCCAGCAGTTACGGAGTCAATCAGCCCCAGCATTTT.

On this clonotype: Compared with germline, one end of the junction differs, possibly owing to a read error. V and J are TRBV6-6 and TRBJ1-3; D unclear. This CDR3 is built from 15 residues. Per germline, CDR1 MNHNY and CDR2 SVGAGI (reference sequence). The CDR3 region has the DNA TGTACCAGCAGTTACTCGTCGGGCTCTGGAAACACCATATATTTT. Translating gives CTSSYSSGSGNTIYF.

The CDR3 bases are TGCAGTGCCCACACTAGCGGGAGAATCATGTATGATACGCAGTATTTT. This translates into CSAHTSGRIMYDTQYF. The chain employs TRBV20-1 and TRBJ2-3, with 11 bases fitting TRBD2. The germline V gene has CDR1 DFQATT and CDR2 SNEGSKA (reference sequence). CDR3 length: 16 residues. The J segment lost 6 bases and the V segment lost 6 bases, leaving 14 bases of the junction unmatched.

The genes are TRBV4-2 and TRBJ2-7, with D perhaps given as TRBD1 or TRBD2 (6 bases each). The CDR3 has 16 amino acids. Trimming shortened V by 0 bases and J by 4 bases, and 16 bases separated the two germline ends. Germline assignment: CDR1 LGHNA and CDR2 YNFKEQ. The CDR3 bases are TGTGCCAGCAGCCAAGATGGGGGGACAAACCCTTACGAGCAGTACTTC. Amino acid sequence: CASSQDGGTNPYEQYF.

Written as DNA, the CDR3 is TGTGCCAGCAGCTCTGAAGGCGGGACGATCCAAGAGACCCAGTACTTC. Translated: CASSSEGGTIQETQYF. The chain links TRBV13 to TRBJ2-5; weak D call: TRBD2 (6 bases). In germline, CDR1 is PRHDT, CDR2 FYEKMQ (reference sequence). The germline V and J ends were trimmed by 4 bases and 1 base, with 16 bases remaining between them. There are 16 residues in the CDR3.

V gene TRBV12-3 or TRBV12-4 combines with J gene TRBJ1-4; D possibly corresponds to TRBD1 (6 bases). CDR3 size: 13 residues. Trimming stripped 10 bases from V and 7 bases from J, with 16 bases between. The CDR3 sequence is CAIIPQGIEKLFF. For the CDR3, the DNA is TGTGCCATCATTCCCCAGGGGATTGAAAAACTGTTTTTT.

V is TRBV9 and J is TRBJ2-1; 7 positions match TRBD2. J gave up 1 base and V 0 bases, and 7 bases lay outside the gene matches. This CDR3 spans 17 amino acids. Germline lookup yields CDR1 SGDLS and CDR2 YYNGEE. This chain's CDR3 is CASSVALAVFSYNEQFF. CDR3 bases: TGTGCCAGCAGCGTAGCCCTAGCGGTCTTTTCCTACAATGAGCAGTTCTTC.

The CDR3 is CASSPHAGFGSTNTEAFF. The CDR3 DNA sequence: TGCGCCAGCAGCCCTCACGCGGGGTTCGGTAGCACGAACACTGAAGCTTTCTTT. This rearrangement joins TRBV4-1 to TRBJ1-1; D is uncertain. The germline gives CDR1 MGHRA, CDR2 YSYEKL. CDR3 length: 18 residues. Trimming stripped 4 bases from V and 1 base from J, with 22 bases between.

This clonotype was recorded a few times. The V call is TRBV29-1, the J call TRBJ2-3; 8 nucleotides agree with TRBD1. J was trimmed by 0 bases and V by 4 bases; bases with no gene match: 3. The CDR3 runs to 14 residues. CDR1 is SQVTM and CDR2 is ANQGSEA in the germline V gene. In DNA, the CDR3 is TGCAGCGTTGCTGACAGGGGTAGCACAGATACGCAGTATTTT. Protein: CSVADRGSTDTQYF.

This clonotype was observed many times. The chain employs TRBV2 and TRBJ1-1; 10 bases match TRBD1. CDR1 and CDR2 from the germline V gene are SNHLY and FYNNEI. V shed 3 bases, J shed 4 bases, and the junction held 2 bases outside the gene matches. The CDR3 length is 14 residues. The CDR3 loop is CASSETGGITEAFF. CDR3 DNA sequence: TGTGCCAGCAGTGAGACAGGGGGCATCACTGAAGCTTTCTTT.